This record covers a single T cell receptor (beta chain). The ends were cut back, 7 bases at V and 6 bases at J, with 19 bases in the middle. The CDR3 is made up of 15 amino acids. Germline V CDR1 and CDR2: MNHEY, SVGAGI. From the 5' RACE reads, TCRdb called clonotypes with MiXCR, one entry per CDR3 protein. Here the sample spans about 430,000 distinct CDR3 sequences, 24% being singletons. This sample was included in a study of T-cell memory formation after mild COVID-19. The clonotype was recovered from an adult woman who had mild COVID-19 (a few samples of this study predate the infection). Cell type and time point are not known. The sample was PBMCs or a T cell subset sorted from them (not recorded which). The rearrangement uses TRBV6-5 and TRBJ2-1, with D possibly matching TRBD2 (7 bases). CDR3 bases: TGTGCCAGCACCGTGGGGGGGCTCGTAGGCAATGAGCAGTTCTTC. It is translated as CASTVGGLVGNEQFF.